A selection of T cell receptor beta chains follows, all from one sample in a study of blood T cell repertoires in COVID-19. Sequenced by immunoSEQ multiplex PCR; TCRdb stores in-frame clones only, minus some. The table records some 240,000 clones, 80% to 85% of them present only once. Sequenced sample: PBMCs or T cells enriched from blood (not recorded which). Source of these receptors: a man aged 50 to 60 who had recovered from COVID-19. Both conserved end residues are part of each CDR3. D genes are given only for firm matches. Clone size, where shown, is once, few, many, or a class for clones that have expanded.

v_gene	d_gene	abundance	j_gene	CDR3aa	CDR3nt
TRBV5-1	.	.	TRBJ2-5	CASSLAGSPQETQYF	TGCGCCAGCAGCTTGGCCGGGAGCCCTCAAGAGACCCAGTACTTC
TRBV5-1	TRBD1	.	TRBJ1-1	CASSLGQGDLAFF	TGCGCCAGCAGCTTGGGACAGGGTGACTTAGCTTTCTTT
TRBV18	.	.	TRBJ2-5	CASSPTVQETQYF	TGTGCCAGCTCCCCTACAGTTCAAGAGACCCAGTACTTC
TRBV18	TRBD1	.	TRBJ1-6	CASSPGTALQPSNSPLHF	TGTGCCAGCTCCCCCGGGACAGCACTCCAACCTAGTAATTCACCCCTCCACTTT
TRBV5-4	TRBD1	.	TRBJ2-2	CASSAGTGGGRLFF	TGTGCCAGCAGCGCCGGGACAGGGGGAGGTCGCCTGTTTTTT
TRBV28	TRBD1	.	TRBJ2-7	CASTLGGQGARGEQYF	TGTGCCAGCACCCTCGGTGGACAGGGGGCGCGAGGCGAGCAGTACTTC
TRBV7-9	TRBD1	.	TRBJ1-1	CASSLPGQGASEAFF	TGTGCCAGCAGCCTTCCGGGACAGGGGGCCTCTGAAGCTTTCTTT
TRBV27	.	.	TRBJ2-7	CASSLRGGYEQYF	TGTGCCAGCAGTTTACGTGGCGGCTACGAGCAGTACTTC
TRBV19	.	.	TRBJ2-2	CASSIGGAGELFF	TGTGCCAGTAGTATAGGGGGGGCCGGGGAGCTGTTTTTT
TRBV4-2	.	.	TRBJ1-1	CASSQGDLAEAFF	TGTGCCAGCAGCCAAGGGGACTTAGCTGAAGCTTTCTTT
TRBV3-1/TRBV3-2	TRBD2	.	TRBJ2-3	CASSRAAGRDTQYF	TGTGCCAGCAGCCGTGCGGCCGGGAGGGATACGCAGTATTTT
TRBV7-2	.	.	TRBJ1-2	CASSPANYGYTF	TGTGCCAGCAGCCCCGCTAACTATGGCTACACCTTC
TRBV7-8	TRBD1	.	TRBJ1-1	CASSMGTGVVTEAFF	TGTGCCAGCAGCATGGGGACAGGGGTTGTCACTGAAGCTTTCTTT
TRBV5-1	TRBD2	few	TRBJ2-3	CASSFPSGGTDTQYF	TGCGCCAGCAGCTTCCCCAGCGGGGGCACAGATACGCAGTATTTT